This T cell receptor (beta chain) originates from a study of blood T cell repertoires in COVID-19. The table came from immunoSEQ multiplex PCR; TCRdb's copy has only in-frame clones and leaves some out. The repertoire includes 220,000 or so clones, 85% to 90% of them detected once, and 0.85% to 0.9% sits in the top ten. The CDR3 runs to 15 residues. Looked up from germline, CDR1 is SGHRS and CDR2 is YFSETQ. V was shortened by 0 bases and J by 7 bases, with 14 bases between the two germline ends. The clonotype was recovered from a man in his fifties who had been exposed to COVID-19. V usage is TRBV5-1 and J usage is TRBJ2-1; D is unclear. The sequencing input was PBMCs or T cells enriched from blood (not recorded which). CDR3 loop: CASSLVDSSWNEQFF. In nucleotides, the CDR3 is TGCGCCAGCAGCTTGGTAGATAGTTCATGGAATGAGCAGTTCTTC.